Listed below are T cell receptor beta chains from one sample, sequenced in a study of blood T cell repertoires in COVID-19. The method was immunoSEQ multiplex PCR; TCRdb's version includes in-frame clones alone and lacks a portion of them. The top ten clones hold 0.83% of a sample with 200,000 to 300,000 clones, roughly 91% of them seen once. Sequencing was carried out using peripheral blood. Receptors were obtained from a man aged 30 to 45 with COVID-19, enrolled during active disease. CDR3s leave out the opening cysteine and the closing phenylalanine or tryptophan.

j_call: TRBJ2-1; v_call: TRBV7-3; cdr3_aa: ASSLNAGDNEQF
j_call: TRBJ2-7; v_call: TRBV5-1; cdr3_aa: ASSLASGAPSYEQY
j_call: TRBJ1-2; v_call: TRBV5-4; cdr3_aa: ASSSVGQNGYT
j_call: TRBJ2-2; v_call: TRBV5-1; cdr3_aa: ASSETSGGSGGELF
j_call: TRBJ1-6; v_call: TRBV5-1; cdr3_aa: ASSLGQGLSPLH
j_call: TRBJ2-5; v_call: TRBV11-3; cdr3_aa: ASSLGLGATQY
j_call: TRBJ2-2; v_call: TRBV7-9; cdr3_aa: ASSSRTTGELF
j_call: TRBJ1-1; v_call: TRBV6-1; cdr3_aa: ASSEGGEAEAF
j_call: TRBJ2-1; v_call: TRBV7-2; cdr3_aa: ASSPRTDYNEQF
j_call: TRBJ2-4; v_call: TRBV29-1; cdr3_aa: SVLAFGGLAKNIQY
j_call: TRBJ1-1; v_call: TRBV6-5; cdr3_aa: ASSYTPTNTEAF
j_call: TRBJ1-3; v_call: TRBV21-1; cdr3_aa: ASSKSPGRASGNTIY
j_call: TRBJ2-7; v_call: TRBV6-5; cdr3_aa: ASRRQGGPYEQY
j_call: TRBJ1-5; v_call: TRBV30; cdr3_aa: AWSYRAEQPQH
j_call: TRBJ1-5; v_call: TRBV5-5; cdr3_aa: ASSSTRDRFVDQPQH
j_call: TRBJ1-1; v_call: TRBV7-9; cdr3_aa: ASRLRKGRSTEAF
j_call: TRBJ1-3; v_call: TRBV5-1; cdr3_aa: ASSQTSTGHGNTIY
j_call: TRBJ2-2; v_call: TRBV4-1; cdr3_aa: ASSQAGTSGGPTGELF
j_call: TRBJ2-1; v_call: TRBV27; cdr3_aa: ASSSTAYNEQF
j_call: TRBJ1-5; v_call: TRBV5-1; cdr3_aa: ASSPLPDQPQH
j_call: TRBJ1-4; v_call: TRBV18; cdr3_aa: ASSPQRTETNEKLF
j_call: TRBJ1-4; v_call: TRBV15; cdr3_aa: ATSPGGAPNEKLF
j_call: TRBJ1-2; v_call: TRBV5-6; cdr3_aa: ASSVATGLDYGYT
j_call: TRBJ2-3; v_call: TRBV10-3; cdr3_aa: AMRLAGGADTQY
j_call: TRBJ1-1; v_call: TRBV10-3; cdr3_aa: ASCFYLNTEAF
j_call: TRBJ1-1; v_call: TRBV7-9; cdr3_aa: ASSLAQGAEAF
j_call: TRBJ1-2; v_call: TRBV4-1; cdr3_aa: ASSQEQASFGGYT
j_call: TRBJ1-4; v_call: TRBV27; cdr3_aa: ASSHLYGEATEKLF
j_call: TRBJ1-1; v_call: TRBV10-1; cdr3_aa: ASSLTGETEAF
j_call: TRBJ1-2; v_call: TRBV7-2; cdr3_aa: ASKRTGGNYGYT
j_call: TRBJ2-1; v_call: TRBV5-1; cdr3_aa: ASSAGTSGIYNEQF
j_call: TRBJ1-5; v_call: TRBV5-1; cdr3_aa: ASSLGQGQPQH
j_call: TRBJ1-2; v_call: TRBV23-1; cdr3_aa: ASSQSRNYGYT
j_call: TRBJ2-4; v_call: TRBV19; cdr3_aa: ASSKQSVQRGAKNIQY
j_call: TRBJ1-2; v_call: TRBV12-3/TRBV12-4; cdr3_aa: ASSTGVAGYT
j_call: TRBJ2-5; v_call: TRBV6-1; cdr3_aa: ASSEFPETQY
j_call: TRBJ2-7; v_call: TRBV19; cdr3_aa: ASSPLLSSYEQY
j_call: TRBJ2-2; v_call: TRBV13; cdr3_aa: ASSRTGNTGELF
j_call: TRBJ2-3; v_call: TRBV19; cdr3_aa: ASSIDAVRGADTQY
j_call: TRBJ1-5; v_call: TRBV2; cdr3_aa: ASRERRDYSNQPQH
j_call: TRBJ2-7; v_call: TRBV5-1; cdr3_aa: ASSPTSGGTHEQY
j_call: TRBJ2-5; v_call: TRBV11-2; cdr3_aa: ASSLQGQETQY
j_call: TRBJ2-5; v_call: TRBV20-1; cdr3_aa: SASSGGETQY
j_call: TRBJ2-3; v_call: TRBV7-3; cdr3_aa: ASSTQPFSGGLKDTQY
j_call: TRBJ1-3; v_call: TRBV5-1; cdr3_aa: ASSLTGDSGNTIY
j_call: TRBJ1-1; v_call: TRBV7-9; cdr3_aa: ASSGQGRTEAF
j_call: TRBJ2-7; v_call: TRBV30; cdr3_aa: AWSVRSGREQY
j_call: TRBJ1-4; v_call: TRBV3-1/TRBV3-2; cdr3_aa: ASSQGTAVNEKLF
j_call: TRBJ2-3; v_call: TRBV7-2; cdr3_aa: ASSFPTLGVDTQY
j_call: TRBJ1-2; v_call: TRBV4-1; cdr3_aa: ASSHERTASRYT
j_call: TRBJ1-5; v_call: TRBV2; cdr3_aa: ASSESQPQH
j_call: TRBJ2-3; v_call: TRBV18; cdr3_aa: ASSVGTRDTQY
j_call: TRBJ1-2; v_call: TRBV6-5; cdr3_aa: ASSHRTGGGKGYT